What follows is one T cell receptor (beta chain) and its context. The data stem from a study of blood T cell repertoires in COVID-19. In the study's own analysis: Researchers report that nucleated cell counts were estimated from reference gene primer amplification. Sequencing was performed with immunoSEQ multiplex PCR; in TCRdb, only in-frame clones are kept and a portion is missing. The DNA gave D and trimming, while V, J and clone size come from that table. The data show about half a million clones, roughly nine tenths seen once. Germline trimming cut 6 bases from V and 3 bases from J; bases unmatched to any gene: 2. Germline CDR1 and CDR2: MNHEY and SVGAGI. The CDR3 is 13 residues long.

Sequencing was performed on peripheral blood. This clonotype originated in a man between 18 and 35 years old with COVID-19, enrolled during active disease. V usage is TRBV6-5 and J usage is TRBJ1-5; 7 bases agree with TRBD1. CDR3 loop: CASRDRFNQPQHF. CDR3 sequence (DNA): TGTGCCAGCAGGGACAGGTTCAATCAGCCCCAGCATTTT.